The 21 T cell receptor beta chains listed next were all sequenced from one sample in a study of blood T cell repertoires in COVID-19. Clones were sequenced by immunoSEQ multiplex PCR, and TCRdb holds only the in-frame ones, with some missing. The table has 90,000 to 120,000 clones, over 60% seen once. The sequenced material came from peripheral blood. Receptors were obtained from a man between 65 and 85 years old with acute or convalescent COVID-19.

CDR3 protein: CASSRSTEMNTEAFF. CDR3 bases: TGTGCCAGCAGTCGATCGACAGAAATGAACACTGAAGCTTTCTTT. The rearrangement joins TRBV6-6 to TRBJ1-1; possible D gene TRBD1, 5 bases. Trimming took off 5 bases at V and 0 bases at J, with 13 bases between the two ends. Germline V gene lookup returns CDR1 MNHNY and CDR2 SVGAGI (reference sequence). The CDR3 is made up of 15 amino acids.

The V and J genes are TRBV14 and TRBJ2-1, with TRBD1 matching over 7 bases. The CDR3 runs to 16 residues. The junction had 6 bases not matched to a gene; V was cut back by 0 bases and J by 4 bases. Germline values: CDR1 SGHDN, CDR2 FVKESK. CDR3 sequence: CASSQDLGQTYNEQFF. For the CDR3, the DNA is TGTGCCAGCAGCCAAGATTTGGGACAGACATACAATGAGCAGTTCTTC.

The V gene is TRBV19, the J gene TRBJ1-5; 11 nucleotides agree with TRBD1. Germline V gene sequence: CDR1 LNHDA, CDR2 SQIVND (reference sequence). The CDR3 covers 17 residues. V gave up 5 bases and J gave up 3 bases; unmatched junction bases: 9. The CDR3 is CASSPRGQGVNNQPQHF. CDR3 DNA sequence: TGTGCCAGTAGTCCCCGGGGACAGGGGGTTAACAATCAGCCCCAGCATTTT. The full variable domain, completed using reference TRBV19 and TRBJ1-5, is DGGITQSPKYLFRKEGQNVTLSCEQNLNHDAMYWYRQDPGQGLRLIYYSQIVNDFQKGDIAEGYSVSREKKESFPLTVTSAQKNPTAFYLCASSPRGQGVNNQPQHFGDGTRLSIL.

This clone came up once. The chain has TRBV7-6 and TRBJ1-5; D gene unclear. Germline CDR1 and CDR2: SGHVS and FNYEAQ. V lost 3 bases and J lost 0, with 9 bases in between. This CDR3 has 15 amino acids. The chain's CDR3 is CASSFSEYSNQPQHF. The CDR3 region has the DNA TGTGCCAGCAGCTTTAGCGAATATAGCAATCAGCCCCAGCATTTT.

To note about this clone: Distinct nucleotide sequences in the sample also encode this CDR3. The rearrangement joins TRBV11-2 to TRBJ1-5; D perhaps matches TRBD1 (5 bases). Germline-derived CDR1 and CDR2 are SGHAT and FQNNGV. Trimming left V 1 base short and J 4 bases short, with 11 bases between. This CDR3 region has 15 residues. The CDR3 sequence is CASSLGQGPNQPQHF. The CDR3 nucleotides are TGTGCCAGCAGCTTAGGCCAGGGTCCGAATCAGCCCCAGCATTTT.

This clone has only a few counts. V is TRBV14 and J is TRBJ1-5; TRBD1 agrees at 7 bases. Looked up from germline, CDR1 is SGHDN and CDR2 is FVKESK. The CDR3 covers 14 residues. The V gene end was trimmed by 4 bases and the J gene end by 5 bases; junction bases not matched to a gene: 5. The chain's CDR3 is CASSLAGTDQPQHF. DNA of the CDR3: TGTGCCAGCAGCCTCGCGGGGACAGATCAGCCCCAGCATTTT.

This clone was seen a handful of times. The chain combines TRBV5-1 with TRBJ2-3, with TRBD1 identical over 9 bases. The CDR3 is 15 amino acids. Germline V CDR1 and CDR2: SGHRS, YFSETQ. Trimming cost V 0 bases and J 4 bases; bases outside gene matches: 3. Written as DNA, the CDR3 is TGCGCCAGCAGCTTGGGGGGACAGGGCTCAGATACGCAGTATTTT. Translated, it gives CASSLGGQGSDTQYF.

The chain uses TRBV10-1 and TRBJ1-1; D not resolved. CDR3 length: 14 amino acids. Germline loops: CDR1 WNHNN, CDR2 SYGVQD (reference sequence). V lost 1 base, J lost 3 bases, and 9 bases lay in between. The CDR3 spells CASSEYRRDTEAFF. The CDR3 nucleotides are TGCGCCAGCAGTGAGTATCGGCGGGACACTGAAGCTTTCTTT.

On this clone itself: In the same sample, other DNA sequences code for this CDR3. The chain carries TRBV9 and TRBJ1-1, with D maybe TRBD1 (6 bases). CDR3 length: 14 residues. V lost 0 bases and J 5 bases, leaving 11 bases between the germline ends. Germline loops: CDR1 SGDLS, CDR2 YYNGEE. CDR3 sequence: CASSVGGRPTEAFF. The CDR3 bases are TGTGCCAGCAGCGTAGGGGGGCGCCCTACTGAAGCTTTCTTT.

This CDR3 reads CASSFSGDSYNEQFF. DNA of the CDR3: TGTGCCAGCAGCTTTAGCGGGGACTCCTACAATGAGCAGTTCTTC. V gene TRBV7-6 combines with J gene TRBJ2-1, with TRBD2 identical over 8 bases. The CDR3 runs to 15 residues. V gave up 3 bases and J gave up 0 bases; unmatched junction bases: 1. Germline V gives CDR1 SGHVS, CDR2 FNYEAQ. The entire variable domain, with the rest obtained from reference TRBV7-6 and TRBJ2-1, is as follows: GAGVSQSPRYKVTKRGQDVALRCDPISGHVSLYWYRQALGQGPEFLTYFNYEAQQDKSGLPNDRFSAERPEGSISTLTIQRTEQRDSAMYRCASSFSGDSYNEQFFGPGTRLTVL.

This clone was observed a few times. Here the CDR3 DNA reads TGTGCCAGCAGCCTACAGGTTTCTAGCACAGATACGCAGTATTTT. This gives the protein CASSLQVSSTDTQYF. The chain links TRBV7-3 to TRBJ2-3; possible D gene TRBD1, 5 bases. Trimming shortened V by 5 bases and J by 0 bases, and 12 bases separated the two germline ends. The CDR3 sequence is 15 residues long. The V gene's germline CDR1 is SGHTA and CDR2 FQGTGA.

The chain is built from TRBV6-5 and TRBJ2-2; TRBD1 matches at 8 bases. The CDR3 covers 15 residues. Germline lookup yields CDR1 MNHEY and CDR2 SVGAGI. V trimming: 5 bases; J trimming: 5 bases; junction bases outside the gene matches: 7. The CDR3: CASSTRGRETGELFF. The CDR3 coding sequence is TGTGCCAGCAGTACCAGGGGGCGCGAAACCGGGGAGCTGTTTTTT.

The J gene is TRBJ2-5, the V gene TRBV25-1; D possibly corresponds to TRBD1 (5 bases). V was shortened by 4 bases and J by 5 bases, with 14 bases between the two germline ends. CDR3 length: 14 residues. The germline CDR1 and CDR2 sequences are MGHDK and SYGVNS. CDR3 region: CASSVFTGVETQYF. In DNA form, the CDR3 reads TGTGCCAGCAGTGTTTTTACAGGAGTGGAGACCCAGTACTTC.

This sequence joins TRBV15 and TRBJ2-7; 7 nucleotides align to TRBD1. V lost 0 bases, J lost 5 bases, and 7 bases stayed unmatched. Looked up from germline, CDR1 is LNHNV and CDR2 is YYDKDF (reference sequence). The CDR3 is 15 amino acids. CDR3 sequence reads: CATSRDIAGGHEQYF. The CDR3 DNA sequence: TGTGCCACCAGCAGAGACATCGCAGGGGGTCACGAGCAGTACTTC.

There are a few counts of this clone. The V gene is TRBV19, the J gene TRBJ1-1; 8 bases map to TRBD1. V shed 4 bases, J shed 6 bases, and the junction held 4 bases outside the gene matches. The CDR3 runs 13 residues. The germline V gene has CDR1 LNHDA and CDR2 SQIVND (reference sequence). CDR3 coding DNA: TGTGCCAGTAGTACAGGGGGCCGGTCTGAAGCTTTCTTT. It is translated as CASSTGGRSEAFF.

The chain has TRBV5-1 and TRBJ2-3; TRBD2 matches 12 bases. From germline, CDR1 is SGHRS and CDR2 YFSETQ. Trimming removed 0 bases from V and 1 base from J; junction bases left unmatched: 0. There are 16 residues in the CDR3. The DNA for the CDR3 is TGCGCCAGCAGCTTGGGGACTAGCGGGGGCACAGATACGCAGTATTTT. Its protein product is CASSLGTSGGTDTQYF.

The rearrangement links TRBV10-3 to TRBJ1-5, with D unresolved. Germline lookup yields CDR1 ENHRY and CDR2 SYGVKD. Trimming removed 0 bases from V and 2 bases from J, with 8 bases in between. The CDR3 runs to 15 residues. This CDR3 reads CAISESRVGNQPQHF. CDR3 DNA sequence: TGTGCCATCAGTGAGTCGAGGGTGGGCAATCAGCCCCAGCATTTT.

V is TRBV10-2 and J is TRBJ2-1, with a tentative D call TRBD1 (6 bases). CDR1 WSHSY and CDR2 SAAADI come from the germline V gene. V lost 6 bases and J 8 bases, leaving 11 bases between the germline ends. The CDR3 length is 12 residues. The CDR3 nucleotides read TGCGCCAGCAGGGGACATAACTATGAGCAGTTCTTC. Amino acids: CASRGHNYEQFF.

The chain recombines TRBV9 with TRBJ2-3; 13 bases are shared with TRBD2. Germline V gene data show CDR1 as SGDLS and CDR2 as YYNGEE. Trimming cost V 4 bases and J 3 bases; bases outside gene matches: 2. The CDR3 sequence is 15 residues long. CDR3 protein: CASSTGLAGTDTQYF. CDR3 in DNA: TGTGCCAGCAGCACGGGACTAGCGGGGACAGATACGCAGTATTTT.

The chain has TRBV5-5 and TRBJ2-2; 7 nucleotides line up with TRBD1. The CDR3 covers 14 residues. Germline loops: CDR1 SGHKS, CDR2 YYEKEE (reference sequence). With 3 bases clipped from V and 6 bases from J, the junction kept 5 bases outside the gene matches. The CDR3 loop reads CASSSDRDAGELFF. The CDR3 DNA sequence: TGTGCCAGCAGCTCAGACAGGGACGCCGGGGAGCTGTTTTTT.

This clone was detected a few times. The CDR3 loop is CASSLRGAGGQPQHF. CDR3 nucleotide sequence: TGTGCCAGCAGCTTAAGGGGGGCAGGGGGACAGCCCCAGCATTTT. The V and J genes are TRBV7-2 and TRBJ1-5; 7 nucleotides line up with TRBD1. The CDR3 has 15 amino acids. V trimming: 2 bases; J trimming: 7 bases; junction bases outside the gene matches: 8. Germline-derived CDR1 and CDR2 are SGHTA and FQGNSA.